This T cell receptor beta chain stems from a study of control samples from healthy donors and cancer patients. V lost 0 bases to trimming and J lost 5 bases, with 13 bases between them. Germline CDR1 LGHNA, CDR2 YSLEER. This CDR3 comprises 15 residues. Some clones are missing from TCRdb's copy, which holds only in-frame ones; the method was immunoSEQ multiplex PCR. The sample gives 45,000 to 55,000 clones, 93% of which show up once; 23% is in the top ten. This sequence originates from a woman between 50 and 59 years old with head and neck cancer. The genes are TRBV4-3 and TRBJ1-2, with D possibly TRBD1 on 6 matching bases. Sequenced input: PBMCs. CDR3 bases: TGCGCCAGCAGCCAAGAGGCGGGGGCTGGGTATGGCTACACCTTC. This codes for CASSQEAGAGYGYTF.